The present TCR beta chain was sequenced within a study of blood T cell repertoires in COVID-19. Assay: immunoSEQ multiplex PCR; the TCRdb copy retains only in-frame clones and omits some. Seen here are over 140,000 clones, over 75% observed once, and the top ten hold 2.5% to 3%. The CDR3 length is 14 residues. The germline CDR1 and CDR2 sequences are SQVTM and ANQGSEA. J lost 10 bases, V lost 6 bases, and 12 bases had no gene match. This clone was observed a few times. The sequenced sample consisted of PBMCs or T cells enriched from blood (not recorded which). The source is a woman aged 45 to 65 who had recovered from COVID-19. This rearrangement joins TRBV29-1 to TRBJ1-6; 7 bases match TRBD1. For the CDR3, the DNA is TGCAGCGTGGGGAAACAGGGGAAAGGGTCACCCCTCCACTTT. It is translated as CSVGKQGKGSPLHF.